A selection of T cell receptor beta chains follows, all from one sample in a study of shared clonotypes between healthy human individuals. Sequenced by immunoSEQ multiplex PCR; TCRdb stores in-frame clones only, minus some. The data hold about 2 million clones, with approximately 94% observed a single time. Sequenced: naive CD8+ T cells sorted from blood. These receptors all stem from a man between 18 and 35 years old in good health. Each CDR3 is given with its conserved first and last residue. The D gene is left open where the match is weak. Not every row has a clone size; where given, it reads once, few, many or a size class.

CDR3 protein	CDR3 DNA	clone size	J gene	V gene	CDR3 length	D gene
CASSEGTGNEKLFF	TGTGCCAGCAGTGAGGGTACAGGGAATGAAAAACTGTTTTTT	.	TRBJ1-4	TRBV2	14	.
CASSDDRGLSPLHF	TGTGCCAGCAGTGATGACAGGGGGCTTTCACCCCTCCACTTT	.	TRBJ1-6	TRBV6-6	14	TRBD1
CASSFAHGMETQYF	TGTGCCAGCAGCTTTGCCCACGGGATGGAGACCCAGTACTTC	.	TRBJ2-5	TRBV11-3	14	.
CASSPRDRSSYEQYF	TGCGCCAGCAGCCCCCGGGACAGGAGCTCCTACGAGCAGTACTTC	.	TRBJ2-7	TRBV4-1	15	TRBD1
CAISLGQGAWEAEAFF	TGTGCCATCAGTTTGGGACAGGGGGCGTGGGAGGCTGAAGCTTTCTTT	.	TRBJ1-1	TRBV10-3	16	TRBD1
CASSQDAGSNTEAFF	TGCGCCAGCAGCCAAGATGCAGGGAGTAACACTGAAGCTTTCTTT	.	TRBJ1-1	TRBV4-3	15	.
CASSQEFPMTGEGYEQYF	TGCGCCAGCAGCCAAGAGTTCCCGATGACAGGTGAAGGCTACGAGCAGTACTTC	.	TRBJ2-7	TRBV4-1	18	.
CASSEDRRGFKNQPQHF	TGCGCCAGCAGTGAGGACAGACGAGGATTTAAGAATCAGCCCCAGCATTTT	.	TRBJ1-5	TRBV5-1	17	.
CASSSPGQAYEQYF	TGTGCCAGCAGCTCACCGGGACAGGCCTACGAGCAGTACTTC	.	TRBJ2-7	TRBV7-9	14	TRBD1
CASSSPERYYNEQFF	TGTGCCAGCAGCTCACCTGAGCGGTACTACAATGAGCAGTTCTTC	.	TRBJ2-1	TRBV5-6	15	.
CASSFLGGSDTEAFF	TGTGCCAGCAGCTTTCTAGGAGGGTCGGACACTGAAGCTTTCTTT	.	TRBJ1-1	TRBV13	15	.
CASSESLDPDTQYF	TGTGCCAGCAGTGAGTCACTAGATCCAGATACGCAGTATTTT	.	TRBJ2-3	TRBV6-1	14	.
CASGLDRTGLSEAFF	TGTGCTAGTGGTTTGGACCGGACAGGATTATCGGAAGCTTTCTTT	once	TRBJ1-1	TRBV12-5	15	TRBD1
CASSAGVTGELFF	TGTGCCAGTAGTGCCGGGGTCACCGGGGAGCTGTTTTTT	.	TRBJ2-2	TRBV19	13	.
CASSPRQDSNQPQHF	TGTGCCAGCAGTCCTCGACAGGATAGCAATCAGCCCCAGCATTTT	.	TRBJ1-5	TRBV27	15	.
CASGNGASGDYEQYF	TGCGCCAGCGGGAATGGGGCTAGCGGTGATTACGAGCAGTACTTC	.	TRBJ2-7	TRBV4-3	15	TRBD2
CASSTGQDLVAFF	TGTGCCAGCAGTACGGGACAGGATCTAGTAGCTTTCTTT	.	TRBJ1-1	TRBV27	13	TRBD1
CASSLAGHLETQYF	TGTGCCAGCAGCTTGGCCGGTCACCTAGAGACCCAGTACTTC	.	TRBJ2-5	TRBV5-6	14	.
CASSEALLDAYGYTF	TGTGCCAGCAGTGAAGCGCTTTTGGACGCATATGGCTACACCTTC	.	TRBJ1-2	TRBV2	15	.
CASSPSGGAGDTQYF	TGTGCCAGCAGTCCTAGCGGGGGGGCGGGAGATACGCAGTATTTT	.	TRBJ2-3	TRBV6-5	15	TRBD2
CASTDSGTGGYEQYF	TGTGCCAGCACCGACTCTGGGACAGGGGGGTACGAGCAGTACTTC	.	TRBJ2-7	TRBV5-6	15	TRBD1
CSVELVTTLSYNEQFF	TGCAGCGTTGAACTTGTGACTACTTTGTCCTACAATGAGCAGTTCTTC	.	TRBJ2-1	TRBV29-1	16	.
CASSLAPAGGGTEAFF	TGTGCCAGCAGTCTGGCCCCGGCGGGAGGCGGCACTGAAGCTTTCTTT	.	TRBJ1-1	TRBV28	16	.
CASSQAGGAGQPQHF	TGCGCCAGCAGCCAAGCGGGGGGGGCCGGTCAGCCCCAGCATTTT	.	TRBJ1-5	TRBV4-1	15	.
CASSNPGLAVGETQYF	TGTGCCAGCAGTAATCCGGGACTAGCTGTCGGAGAGACCCAGTACTTC	once	TRBJ2-5	TRBV28	16	TRBD2
CASSATSGRGVEQYF	TGCGCCAGCAGCGCGACTAGCGGGAGGGGCGTCGAGCAGTACTTC	.	TRBJ2-7	TRBV5-1	15	TRBD2
CASSPTGNQPQHF	TGCGCCAGCAGCCCGACAGGAAATCAGCCCCAGCATTTT	.	TRBJ1-5	TRBV5-1	13	.
CASSSWTSGNSDTQYF	TGTGCCAGCAGCTCCTGGACTAGCGGGAACTCAGATACGCAGTATTTT	.	TRBJ2-3	TRBV11-2	16	TRBD2
CASSETSYTGELFF	TGCGCCAGCAGTGAGACAAGCTACACCGGGGAGCTGTTTTTT	.	TRBJ2-2	TRBV10-1	14	.
CASSLGQGYHEQYF	TGTGCCAGCAGCTTAGGACAGGGTTACCACGAGCAGTACTTC	once	TRBJ2-7	TRBV7-9	14	TRBD1
CASSEVGGFDGYTF	TGTGCCAGCAGTGAAGTTGGTGGGTTCGATGGCTACACCTTC	.	TRBJ1-2	TRBV6-1	14	.
CASSPPGTRQETQYF	TGTGCCAGCAGTCCGCCCGGGACTCGTCAAGAGACCCAGTACTTC	.	TRBJ2-5	TRBV27	15	.
CASSNTGRETQYF	TGTGCCAGCAGTAATACAGGGCGGGAGACCCAGTACTTC	.	TRBJ2-5	TRBV27	13	.
CARGQGDEQFF	TGTGCCAGAGGACAGGGCGATGAGCAGTTCTTC	.	TRBJ2-1	TRBV6-4	11	TRBD1
CASSLDRGLTDTQYF	TGCGCCAGCAGCTTGGATCGGGGGTTGACAGATACGCAGTATTTT	.	TRBJ2-3	TRBV5-1	15	.
CASSSTTGLGNTIYF	TGTGCCAGCAGCTCGACGACGGGGCTTGGAAACACCATATATTTT	.	TRBJ1-3	TRBV7-9	15	.
CASSLSSLDNEQFF	TGTGCCAGCAGTTTGTCCTCCTTGGACAATGAGCAGTTCTTC	.	TRBJ2-1	TRBV27	14	.
CASSYGVLYEQYF	TGTGCCAGCAGTTATGGGGTTTTGTACGAGCAGTACTTC	.	TRBJ2-7	TRBV6-5	13	.
CASFRGEDYNEQFF	TGTGCCTCGTTCAGGGGGGAAGACTACAATGAGCAGTTCTTC	.	TRBJ2-1	TRBV30	14	.
CASSIESEQFF	TGTGCCAGCAGCATCGAGAGTGAGCAGTTCTTC	.	TRBJ2-1	TRBV7-9	11	.
CASSQGGQLNTEAFF	TGCGCCAGCAGCCAAGGGGGACAGCTGAACACTGAAGCTTTCTTT	.	TRBJ1-1	TRBV4-1	15	TRBD1
CAWSLRSTGELFF	TGTGCCTGGAGTTTGAGAAGCACCGGGGAGCTGTTTTTT	.	TRBJ2-2	TRBV30	13	.
CATSGTGLSSYNEQFF	TGTGCCACCAGCGGAACAGGCCTTTCCTCCTACAATGAGCAGTTCTTC	.	TRBJ2-1	TRBV15	16	.
CASSSNLESSYNEQFF	TGTGCCAGCAGCTCCAACCTAGAGAGCTCCTACAATGAGCAGTTCTTC	.	TRBJ2-1	TRBV5-6	16	.
CASSKGGQQETQYF	TGTGCCAGCAGCAAAGGAGGCCAGCAAGAGACCCAGTACTTC	.	TRBJ2-5	TRBV21-1	14	.
CASSKTGATNEKLFF	TGTGCCAGCAGTAAGACAGGGGCAACTAATGAAAAACTGTTTTTT	few	TRBJ1-4	TRBV6-1	15	TRBD1
CASSLAQGGYEQYF	TGCGCCAGCAGCTTGGCCCAGGGGGGCTACGAGCAGTACTTC	.	TRBJ2-7	TRBV5-1	14	.
CASSPDRGDYEQYF	TGTGCCAGCAGTCCGGACAGGGGTGACTACGAGCAGTACTTC	once	TRBJ2-7	TRBV6-5	14	TRBD1
CASSSNRGDRYSNQPQHF	TGTGCCAGCAGCTCAAACAGGGGTGATAGGTATAGCAATCAGCCCCAGCATTTT	.	TRBJ1-5	TRBV7-9	18	TRBD1
CASPSRADPGQPQHF	TGTGCCAGCCCTAGTAGGGCAGATCCGGGTCAGCCCCAGCATTTT	.	TRBJ1-5	TRBV11-2	15	.
CACGQDISTDTQYF	TGCGCCTGCGGACAGGACATTTCCACAGATACGCAGTATTTT	.	TRBJ2-3	TRBV10-2	14	TRBD1
CASSISQGRWDGYTF	TGTGCCAGCAGTATCTCTCAGGGGCGCTGGGATGGCTACACCTTC	.	TRBJ1-2	TRBV27	15	.
CASSVTGTSGGEQFF	TGTGCCAGCAGTGTAACCGGGACTAGCGGGGGGGAGCAGTTCTTC	few	TRBJ2-1	TRBV6-5	15	TRBD2
CASTLLGGNTIYF	TGTGCCAGCACCCTCTTGGGTGGAAACACCATATATTTT	.	TRBJ1-3	TRBV28	13	.
CASSAIGLAYEQYF	TGTGCCAGCAGCGCTATCGGACTAGCCTACGAGCAGTACTTC	.	TRBJ2-7	TRBV2	14	TRBD2